The next 8 T cell receptor beta chains were all read from a single sample in a study of cytomegalovirus exposure and HLA in healthy donors. 13 Jbeta primers and 60 Vbeta primers were used for the PCR. Repertoires were generated with immunoSEQ multiplex PCR, while TCRdb's copy carries only in-frame clones and drops some. In the table there are roughly 140,000 clones, 73% of which are singletons. Sequenced input: PBMCs. All receptors come from a human donor in good health.

The chain recombines TRBV15 with TRBJ1-5; D uncertain. Trimming cost V 1 base and J 0 bases, with 10 bases left between them. Per the germline V gene, CDR1 is LNHNV and CDR2 is YYDKDF (reference sequence). There are 16 residues in the CDR3. CDR3 sequence (DNA): TGTGCCACCAGCAGAGTGGCCAGATATAGCAATCAGCCCCAGCATTTT. Protein product: CATSRVARYSNQPQHF.

The chain recombines TRBV2 with TRBJ1-6, with D possibly being TRBD1 (5 bases). In germline, CDR1 is SNHLY, CDR2 FYNNEI. The CDR3 has 12 amino acids. Trimming took off 6 bases at V and 12 bases at J, with 12 bases between the two ends. The CDR3: CASSQTEIPLHF. The CDR3 coding sequence is TGTGCCAGCAGCCAGACAGAAATACCCCTCCACTTT.

The chain recombines TRBV7-6 with TRBJ2-2, with 7 bases matching TRBD2. Germline trimming cut 3 bases from V and 8 bases from J; bases unmatched to any gene: 12. CDR1 is SGHVS and CDR2 is FNYEAQ in the germline V gene. This CDR3 spans 16 amino acids. The CDR3 DNA follows: TGTGCCAGCAGCTTGGGGCTAGCGGCCGAGGCGGGGGAGCTGTTTTTT. This translates into CASSLGLAAEAGELFF.

The chain uses TRBV27 and TRBJ1-2; 8 nucleotides match TRBD1. The CDR3 loop spans 15 amino acids. Germline lookup yields CDR1 MNHEY and CDR2 SMNVEV (reference sequence). J gave up 3 bases and V 5 bases, and 8 bases lay outside the gene matches. The CDR3 nucleotides are TGTGCCAGCAGTCCGACAGGACAGGGACACTATGGCTACACCTTC. Amino acid sequence: CASSPTGQGHYGYTF.

The chain links TRBV28 to TRBJ2-7, with 10 bases fitting TRBD1. The CDR3 is 13 residues long. The J segment lost 4 bases and the V segment lost 7 bases, leaving 4 bases of the junction unmatched. Germline V gene sequence: CDR1 MDHEN, CDR2 SYDVKM. Here the CDR3 DNA reads TGTGCCAGCACGAGGGACAGGGGTTACGAGCAGTACTTC. Its protein product is CASTRDRGYEQYF.

The gene calls are TRBV29-1 and TRBJ2-1, with TRBD2 matching 9 bases. The J segment lost 4 bases and the V segment lost 0 bases, leaving 7 bases of the junction unmatched. There are 16 residues in the CDR3. CDR1 is SQVTM, CDR2 ANQGSEA, per germline. Here the CDR3 DNA reads TGCAGCGTTGAAGATCGTCTAGCGGGAAGGTACAATGAGCAGTTCTTC. Residues: CSVEDRLAGRYNEQFF.

The sample holds one count of this clone. This chain connects TRBV9 to TRBJ2-7, with a possible D match to TRBD2 (5 bases). Germline CDR1 is SGDLS and CDR2 is YYNGEE. Trimming pared 4 bases from V and 1 base from J, leaving 18 bases between. This CDR3 region has 16 residues. For the CDR3, the DNA is TGTGCCAGCAGCCCCGATGCTTTCCGGGGATCCTACGAGCAGTACTTC. Translating gives CASSPDAFRGSYEQYF. Complete variable domain (other parts from reference TRBV9 and TRBJ2-7): DSGVTQTPKHLITATGQRVTLRCSPRSGDLSVYWYQQSLDQGLQFLIQYYNGEERAKGNILERFSAQQFPDLHSELNLSSLELGDSALYFCASSPDAFRGSYEQYFGPGTRLTVT.

V gene TRBV5-1 combines with J gene TRBJ2-5; TRBD1 matches at 7 bases. The better agreement between TRBJ2-7 and the DNA end casts doubt on the J call. In germline, CDR1 is SGHRS, CDR2 YFSETQ. The CDR3 length is 16 residues. The CDR3 coding sequence is TGCGCCAGCAGCTTCGCCGGGACAGTAGCCTCCTACGAGCAGTACTTC. It specifies CASSFAGTVASYEQYF.